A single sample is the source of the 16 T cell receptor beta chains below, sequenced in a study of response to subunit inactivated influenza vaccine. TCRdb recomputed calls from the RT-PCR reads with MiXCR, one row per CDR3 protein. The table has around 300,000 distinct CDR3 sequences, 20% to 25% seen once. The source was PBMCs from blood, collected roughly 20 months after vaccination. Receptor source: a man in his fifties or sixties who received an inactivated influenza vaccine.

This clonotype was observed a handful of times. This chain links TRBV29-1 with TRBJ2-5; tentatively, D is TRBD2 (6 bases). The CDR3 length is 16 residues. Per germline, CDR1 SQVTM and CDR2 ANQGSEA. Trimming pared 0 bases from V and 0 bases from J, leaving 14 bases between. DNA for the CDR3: TGCAGCGTTGAAGAGCGGGGCCCGATGTACCAAGAGACCCAGTACTTC. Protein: CSVEERGPMYQETQYF. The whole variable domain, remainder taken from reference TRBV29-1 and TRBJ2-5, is SAVISQKPSRDICQRGTSLTIQCQVDSQVTMMFWYRQQPGQSLTLIATANQGSEATYESGFVIDKFPISRPNLTFSTLTVSNMSPEDSSIYLCSVEERGPMYQETQYFGPGTRLLVL.

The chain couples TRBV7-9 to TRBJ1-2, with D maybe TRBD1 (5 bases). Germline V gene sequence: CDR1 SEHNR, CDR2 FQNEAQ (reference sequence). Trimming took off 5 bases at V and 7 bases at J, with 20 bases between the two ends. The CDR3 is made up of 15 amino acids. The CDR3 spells CASSPTGTPFGGYTF. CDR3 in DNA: TGTGCCAGCAGCCCCACGGGGACCCCCTTCGGTGGCTACACCTTC.

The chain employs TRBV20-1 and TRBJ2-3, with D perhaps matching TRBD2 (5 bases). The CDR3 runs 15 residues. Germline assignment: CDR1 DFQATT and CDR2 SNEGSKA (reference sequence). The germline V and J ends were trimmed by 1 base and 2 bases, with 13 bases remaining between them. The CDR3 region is CSARGTSTHTDTQYF. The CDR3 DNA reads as TGCAGTGCTAGAGGGACTTCTACTCACACAGATACGCAGTATTTT.

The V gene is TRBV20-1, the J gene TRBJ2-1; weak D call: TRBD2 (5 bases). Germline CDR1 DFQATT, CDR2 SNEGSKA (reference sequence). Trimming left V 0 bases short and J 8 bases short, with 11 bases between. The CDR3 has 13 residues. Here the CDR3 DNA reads TGCAGTGCTAGAGACCTACTAGGTTATGAGCAGTTCTTC. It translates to CSARDLLGYEQFF.

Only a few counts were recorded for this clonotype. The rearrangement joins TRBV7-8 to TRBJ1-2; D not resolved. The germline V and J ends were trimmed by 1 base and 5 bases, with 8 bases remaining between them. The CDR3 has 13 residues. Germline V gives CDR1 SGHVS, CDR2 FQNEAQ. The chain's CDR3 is CASSLGAEYGYTF. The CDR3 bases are TGTGCCAGCAGCTTAGGGGCGGAATATGGCTACACCTTC.

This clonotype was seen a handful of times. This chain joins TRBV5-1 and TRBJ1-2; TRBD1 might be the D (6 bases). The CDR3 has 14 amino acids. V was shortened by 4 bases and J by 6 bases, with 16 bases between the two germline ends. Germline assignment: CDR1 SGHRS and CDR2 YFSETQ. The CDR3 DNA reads TGCGCCAGCAGCACCGGGACACCCGGGGATGGCTACACCTTC. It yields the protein CASSTGTPGDGYTF.

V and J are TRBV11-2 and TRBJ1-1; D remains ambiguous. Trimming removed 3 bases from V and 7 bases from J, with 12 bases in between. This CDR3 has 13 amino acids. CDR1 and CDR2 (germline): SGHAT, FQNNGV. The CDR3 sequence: CASSLVRRIEAFF. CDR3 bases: TGTGCCAGCAGCTTGGTCCGAAGGATTGAAGCTTTCTTT.

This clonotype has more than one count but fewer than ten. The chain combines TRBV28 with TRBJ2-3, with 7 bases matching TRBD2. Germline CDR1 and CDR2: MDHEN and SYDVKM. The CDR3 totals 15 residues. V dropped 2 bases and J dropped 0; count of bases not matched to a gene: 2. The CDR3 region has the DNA TGTGCCAGCAGTTTAGCGGGGGTCAGCACAGATACGCAGTATTTT. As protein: CASSLAGVSTDTQYF.

For the CDR3, the DNA is TGCAGTGCTAGCCACAGCTTCTCAAGCTATGGCTACACCTTC. Amino acids: CSASHSFSSYGYTF. The chain is built from TRBV20-1 and TRBJ1-2; D unresolved. V lost 3 bases, J lost 4 bases, and 15 bases lay in between. The CDR3 runs to 14 residues. Germline CDR1 and CDR2: DFQATT and SNEGSKA (reference sequence).

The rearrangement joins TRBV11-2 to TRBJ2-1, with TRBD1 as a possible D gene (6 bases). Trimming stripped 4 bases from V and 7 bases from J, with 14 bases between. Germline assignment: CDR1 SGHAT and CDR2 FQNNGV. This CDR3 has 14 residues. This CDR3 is CASSSTARGNEQFF. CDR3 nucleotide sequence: TGTGCCAGCAGCTCGACTGCCAGGGGAAATGAGCAGTTCTTC.

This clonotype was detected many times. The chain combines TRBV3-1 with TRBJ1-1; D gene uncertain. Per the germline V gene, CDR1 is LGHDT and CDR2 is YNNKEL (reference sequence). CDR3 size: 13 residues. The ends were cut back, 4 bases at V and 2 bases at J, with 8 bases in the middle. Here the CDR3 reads CASSPRTNTEAFF. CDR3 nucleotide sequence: TGTGCCAGCAGCCCCAGGACCAACACTGAAGCTTTCTTT.

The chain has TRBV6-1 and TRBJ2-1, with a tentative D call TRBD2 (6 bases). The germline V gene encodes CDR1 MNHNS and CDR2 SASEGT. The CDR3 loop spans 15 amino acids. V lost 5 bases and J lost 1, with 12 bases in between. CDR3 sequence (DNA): TGTGCCAGCAGTCTCGGGACTTTTTCCTACAATGAGCAGTTCTTC. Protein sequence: CASSLGTFSYNEQFF.

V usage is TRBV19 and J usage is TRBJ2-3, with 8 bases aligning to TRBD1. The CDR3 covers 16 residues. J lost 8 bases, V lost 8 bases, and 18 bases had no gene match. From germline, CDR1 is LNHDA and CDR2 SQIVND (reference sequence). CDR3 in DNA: TGTGCCAGTGGTGCAGGGGGCTCCTCGCCCGGGGTTACGCAGTATTTT. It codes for CASGAGGSSPGVTQYF.

CDR3 sequence reads: CASSQAPFYASTNEQFF. The CDR3, as DNA: TGTGCCAGCAGCCAAGCCCCTTTTTACGCCAGCACCAATGAGCAGTTCTTC. The chain employs TRBV14 and TRBJ2-1; D not resolved. The germline gives CDR1 SGHDN, CDR2 FVKESK. V was trimmed by 1 base and J by 6 bases, leaving 19 bases between them. The CDR3 runs to 17 residues.

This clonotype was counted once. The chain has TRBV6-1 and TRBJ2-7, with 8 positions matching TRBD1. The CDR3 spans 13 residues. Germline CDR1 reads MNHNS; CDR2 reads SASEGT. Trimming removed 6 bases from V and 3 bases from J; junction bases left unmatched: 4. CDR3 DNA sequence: TGTGCCAGCAGCAGGGGGCGAGTCTACGAGCAGTACTTC. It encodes CASSRGRVYEQYF.

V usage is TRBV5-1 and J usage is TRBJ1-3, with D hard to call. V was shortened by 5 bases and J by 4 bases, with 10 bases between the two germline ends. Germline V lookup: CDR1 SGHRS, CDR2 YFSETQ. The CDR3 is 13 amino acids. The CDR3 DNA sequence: TGCGCCAGCAGTTACCAGTCCGGAAACACCATATATTTT. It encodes CASSYQSGNTIYF.